This section outlines one T cell receptor beta chain sequence together with its context. As yet, its antigen is unknown. The record originates from a study of shared clonotypes between healthy human individuals. Study-level findings and limits: Rarefaction curves obtained for sorted subsets showed sequencing incomplete despite large depth. Clonotypes that were shared across a handful of donors made up about 5.1% of naive CD4 clonotypes. Larger estimated richness was generally seen in naive subsets than in memory subsets. Generation probabilities were higher for clonotypes shared across all four sorted-subset donors than for unshared ones.

This table comes from immunoSEQ multiplex PCR, and its TCRdb copy is limited to in-frame clones, with some not included. The sample contains around 940,000 clones, about three quarters of which appear only once. The clonotype was recovered from a man aged 18 to 29 in good health. The sequencing sample was made of memory CD4+ T cells sorted from blood. Subset: CD45RA-negative fraction.

CDR3 region: CATSRDMSSGANVLTF. CDR3 nucleotide sequence: TGTGCCACCAGCAGAGATATGAGCTCTGGGGCCAACGTCCTGACTTTC. The J gene is TRBJ2-6, the V gene TRBV15; D is unresolved. Per the germline V gene, CDR1 is LNHNV and CDR2 is YYDKDF (reference sequence). This CDR3 region has 16 residues. V lost 0 bases and J 0 bases, leaving 6 bases between the germline ends.